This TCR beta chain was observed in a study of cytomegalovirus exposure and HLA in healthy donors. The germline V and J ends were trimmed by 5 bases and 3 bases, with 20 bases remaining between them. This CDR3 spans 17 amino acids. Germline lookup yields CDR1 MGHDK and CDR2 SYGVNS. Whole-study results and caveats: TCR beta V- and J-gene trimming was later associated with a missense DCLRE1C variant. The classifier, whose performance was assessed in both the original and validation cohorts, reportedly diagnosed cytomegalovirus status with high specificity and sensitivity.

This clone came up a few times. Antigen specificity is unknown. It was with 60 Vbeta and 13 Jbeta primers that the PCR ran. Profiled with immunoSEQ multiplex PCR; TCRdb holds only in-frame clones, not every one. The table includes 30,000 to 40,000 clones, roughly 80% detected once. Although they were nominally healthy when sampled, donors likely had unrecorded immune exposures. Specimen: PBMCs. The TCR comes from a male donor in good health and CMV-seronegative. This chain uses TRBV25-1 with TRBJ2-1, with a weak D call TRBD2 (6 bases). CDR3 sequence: CASSPPWGLGDYNEQFF. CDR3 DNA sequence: TGTGCCAGCAGTCCACCCTGGGGACTGGGGGACTACAATGAGCAGTTCTTC. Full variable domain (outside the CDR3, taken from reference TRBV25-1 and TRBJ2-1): EADIYQTPRYLVIGTGKKITLECSQTMGHDKMYWYQQDPGMELHLIHYSYGVNSTEKGDLSSESTVSRIRTEHFPLTLESARPSHTSQYLCASSPPWGLGDYNEQFFGPGTRLTVL.